The 29 T cell receptor beta chains below come from one sample, sequenced in a study of spatial heterogeneity in lung cancer (dated by TCRdb to 2018 to 2020). This specimen's time point label, per the study, means: sample taken at primary tumor resection. TCR sequencing used whole RNA extracted from tumor and nontumor lung tissue, or from cryopreserved PBMC samples, without cell sorting. Receptors were amplified or captured by 5' RACE. The listed sequencing device is NextSeq 500. In-frame beta chains were kept once TCRdb had trimmed the public reads at Q25 with fastp and called clones with MiXCR. Entries are consolidated by CDR3 protein sequence, retaining the most common genes and DNA. The sample table lists around 40,000 distinct CDR3 sequences, around 5.8% of them with a count of one. 11% of the sample comes from the top ten. The sample consisted of PBMCs, taken at surgery. These receptors were obtained from a male donor with early-stage non-small cell lung cancer.

This clonotype was counted at least ten times. This chain joins TRBV20-1 and TRBJ1-6; 7 nucleotides align to TRBD1. Looked up from germline, CDR1 is DFQATT and CDR2 is SNEGSKA (reference sequence). This CDR3 region has 14 residues. V shed 1 base and J 6 bases; nucleotides not matched to a gene: 3. This chain's CDR3 is CSARGDRLNSPLHF. Written as DNA, the CDR3 is TGCAGTGCTAGAGGGGACAGACTTAATTCACCCCTCCACTTT.

This clonotype was picked up many times. The chain uses TRBV6-6 and TRBJ2-7; D tentatively fits TRBD1 or TRBD2 (6 bases each). V dropped 4 bases and J dropped 7 bases, with 14 bases sitting between them. Per the germline V gene, CDR1 is MNHNY and CDR2 is SVGAGI (reference sequence). CDR3 size: 13 residues. As DNA, the CDR3 is TGTGCCAGCAGTTCCCAGGGGAGCGGGGAGCAGTACTTC. Translated: CASSSQGSGEQYF.

This clonotype was detected only a few times. This rearrangement joins TRBV14 to TRBJ1-4, with 7 bases lining up with TRBD1. Germline lookup yields CDR1 SGHDN and CDR2 FVKESK. The CDR3 sequence is 15 residues long. Unmatched junction bases numbered 7, after V lost 4 bases and J lost 5 bases. Written as DNA, the CDR3 is TGTGCCAGCAGCCCCAAGGGGGCTGGGAATGAAAAACTGTTTTTT. It specifies CASSPKGAGNEKLFF.

The CDR3 spells CASRIRDRGSYEQYF. CDR3 bases: TGTGCCAGCAGAATCCGGGACAGGGGCTCCTACGAGCAGTACTTC. The rearrangement links TRBV28 to TRBJ2-7; 10 nucleotides agree with TRBD1. The CDR3 is made up of 15 amino acids. J was trimmed by 0 bases and V by 6 bases; bases with no gene match: 5. The germline V gene has CDR1 MDHEN and CDR2 SYDVKM.

Of note for this clonotype: One end of the junction is discordant with germline, which a read error may explain. The chain links TRBV12-3 or TRBV12-4 to TRBJ2-7; tentative D call: TRBD1 (6 bases). CDR3 length: 15 amino acids. The CDR3 DNA sequence: TGTGCCAGCAGTCCCTTCTGGGGGCCCTCCGACGAGCAGTACTTC. Amino acids: CASSPFWGPSDEQYF.

This clonotype came up many times. The J gene is TRBJ2-5, the V gene TRBV7-3, with a possible D match to TRBD1 (6 bases). Germline CDR1 reads SGHTA; CDR2 reads FQGTGA. V was shortened by 5 bases and J by 1 base, with 14 bases between the two germline ends. This CDR3 has 15 amino acids. Here the CDR3 DNA reads TGTGCCAGCAGCCGAGGACAGACCCTCCAAGAGACCCAGTACTTC. Its translation: CASSRGQTLQETQYF. Full variable domain (rest looked up from reference TRBV7-3 and TRBJ2-5): GAGVSQTPSNKVTEKGKYVELRCDPISGHTALYWYRQSLGQGPEFLIYFQGTGAADDSGLPNDRFFAVRPEGSVSTLKIQRTERGDSAVYLCASSRGQTLQETQYFGPGTRLLVL.

This clonotype was picked up many times. J is TRBJ1-2 and V is TRBV5-1; D is possibly TRBD1 (5 bases). The CDR3 sequence is 15 residues long. CDR1 and CDR2 from the germline V gene are SGHRS and YFSETQ. Trimming removed 4 bases from V and 6 bases from J, with 19 bases in between. CDR3 loop: CASSLGGRDGNGYTF. CDR3 in DNA: TGCGCCAGCAGCCTGGGAGGACGGGACGGGAATGGCTACACCTTC. Variable domain in full (rest from reference TRBV5-1 and TRBJ1-2): KAGVTQTPRYLIKTRGQQVTLSCSPISGHRSVSWYQQTPGQGLQFLFEYFSETQRNKGNFPGRFSGRQFSNSRSEMNVSTLELGDSALYLCASSLGGRDGNGYTFGSGTRLTVV.

There are many counts of this clonotype. V usage is TRBV3-1 and J usage is TRBJ2-5; no clear D gene. The CDR3 runs to 15 residues. V dropped 3 bases and J dropped 1 base, with 12 bases sitting between them. Germline CDR1 and CDR2: LGHDT and YNNKEL (reference sequence). CDR3 sequence: CASSHQLGFQETQYF. In nucleotides, the CDR3 is TGTGCCAGCAGCCATCAGCTAGGCTTCCAAGAGACCCAGTACTTC.

This clonotype was observed a handful of times. The V and J genes are TRBV21-1 and TRBJ2-2; the D segment call TRBD2 is taken from the table without a DNA check. TRBV21-1 is an annotated pseudogene. The CDR3 covers 16 residues. Here the CDR3 DNA reads TGTGCCAGCAGCAAAGTCTCGCGGGGGTCCACCGGGGAGCTGTTTTTT. Translation: CASSKVSRGSTGELFF.

This clonotype was observed at least ten times. The CDR3 loop reads CASISAGPIQETQYF. As DNA, the CDR3 is TGTGCCAGCATTTCTGCGGGACCTATACAAGAGACCCAGTACTTC. The rearrangement uses TRBV6-2 or TRBV6-3 and TRBJ2-5; maybe TRBD2 (6 bases). Deletions cut 7 bases from V and 2 bases from J, with 17 bases between. The germline gives CDR1 MNHEY, CDR2 SVGEGT. This CDR3 contains 15 residues.

This chain uses TRBV19 with TRBJ1-2, with D hard to call. The germline V and J ends were trimmed by 6 bases and 3 bases, with 5 bases remaining between them. There are 11 residues in the CDR3. Germline lookup yields CDR1 LNHDA and CDR2 SQIVND (reference sequence). The CDR3 nucleotides read TGTGCCAGTAGCTGGGACTATGGCTACACCTTC. It translates to CASSWDYGYTF.

CDR3 nucleotides: TGTGCCAGCCTACAGGGGGGAAACACCGGGGAGCTGTTTTTT. It codes for CASLQGGNTGELFF. The V gene is TRBV2, the J gene TRBJ2-2; 8 bases are shared with TRBD1. V was clipped by 8 bases and J by 2 bases; unmatched bases: 4. The CDR3 extends over 14 amino acids. Per the germline V gene, CDR1 is SNHLY and CDR2 is FYNNEI.

This chain connects TRBV30 to TRBJ1-2; D remains ambiguous. CDR1 is GTSNPN, CDR2 SVGIG, per germline (reference sequence). The germline V and J ends were trimmed by 2 bases and 7 bases, with 14 bases remaining between them. The CDR3 has 13 amino acids. CDR3 residues: CAWSLLAGTGYTF. CDR3 nucleotide sequence: TGTGCCTGGAGTCTGTTGGCAGGCACTGGCTACACCTTC.

The J gene is TRBJ2-7, the V gene TRBV11-2; D ambiguous. V was shortened by 1 base and J by 1 base, with 11 bases between the two germline ends. Germline values: CDR1 SGHAT, CDR2 FQNNGV. The CDR3 is 15 residues long. CDR3 sequence: CASSLAGGASYEQYF. CDR3 in DNA: TGTGCCAGCAGCTTAGCGGGCGGTGCTTCCTACGAGCAGTACTTC.

V is TRBV27 and J is TRBJ1-5; D may be TRBD1 (5 bases). The CDR3 sequence is 14 residues long. The V gene lost 4 bases and the J gene lost 2 bases, with 9 bases spanning the gap. Germline CDR1 MNHEY, CDR2 SMNVEV (reference sequence). The CDR3 loop is CASSSGLGNQPQHF. The CDR3, as DNA: TGTGCCAGCAGTTCAGGGTTAGGCAATCAGCCCCAGCATTTT.

In its sample, this clonotype was seen many times. The chain carries TRBV7-2 and TRBJ2-3, with D maybe TRBD2 (7 bases). The germline V gene encodes CDR1 SGHTA and CDR2 FQGNSA. This CDR3 region has 15 residues. Trimming took 5 bases from V and 5 from J, leaving 17 bases between them. The CDR3 loop is CASSPSGGAGDTQYF. CDR3 bases: TGTGCCAGCAGCCCGTCTGGGGGGGCGGGAGATACGCAGTATTTT.

This clonotype has a handful of counts. The chain joins TRBV27 to TRBJ2-7; tentatively, D is TRBD2 (6 bases). V was clipped by 5 bases and J by 6 bases, with 23 bases between them. The CDR3 length is 16 residues. Germline CDR1 and CDR2: MNHEY and SMNVEV (reference sequence). In nucleotides, the CDR3 is TGTGCCAGCAGTCGCTCCCCCGGGATAGCGGAGGGCGAGCAGTACTTC. It yields the protein CASSRSPGIAEGEQYF.

This clonotype has at least ten counts. The chain is built from TRBV6-6 and TRBJ1-5, with unresolved D. With 7 bases removed from V and 6 bases from J, the gap between germline ends came to 13 bases. CDR3 size: 13 residues. Looked up from germline, CDR1 is MNHNY and CDR2 is SVGAGI (reference sequence). As DNA, the CDR3 is TGTGCCAGCACGGAACGCGGAGGTCAGCCCCAGCATTTT. Translated: CASTERGGQPQHF.

This clonotype occurred many times. This chain uses TRBV20-1 with TRBJ2-7, with D possibly matching TRBD1 (6 bases). Trimming removed 4 bases from V and 5 bases from J, with 21 bases in between. CDR1 and CDR2 (germline): DFQATT, SNEGSKA (reference sequence). There are 15 residues in the CDR3. The CDR3 DNA reads TGCAGTGCTAAAGTCACAGGGCAGGGTACCCACGAGCAGTACTTC. It translates to CSAKVTGQGTHEQYF.

This clonotype was seen at least ten times. The chain has TRBV28 and TRBJ1-5; D is uncertain. Germline V gene sequence: CDR1 MDHEN, CDR2 SYDVKM. Deletions cut 3 bases from V and 5 bases from J, with 14 bases between. The length of the CDR3 is 15 residues. The CDR3 sequence is CASSLATFGHQPQHF. DNA for the CDR3: TGTGCCAGCAGTTTGGCGACATTCGGGCATCAGCCCCAGCATTTT.

This clonotype was counted ten times or more. The rearrangement uses TRBV6-5 and TRBJ1-2; a weak D match, TRBD1 (6 bases). The germline CDR1 and CDR2 sequences are MNHEY and SVGAGI. V was shortened by 6 bases and J by 4 bases, with 12 bases between the two germline ends. CDR3 length equals 13 residues. The CDR3 is CASSFRGGYGYTF. As DNA, the CDR3 is TGTGCCAGCAGCTTCAGGGGCGGCTATGGCTACACCTTC.

This clonotype ranks as large. The V gene is TRBV10-2, the J gene TRBJ1-2, with 12 bases matching TRBD1. J was trimmed by 6 bases and V by 6 bases; bases with no gene match: 5. This CDR3 is built from 14 residues. Germline-derived CDR1 and CDR2 are WSHSY and SAAADI. CDR3 sequence: CASSTGTGGNGYTF. In nucleotides, the CDR3 is TGCGCCAGCAGCACCGGGACAGGGGGCAATGGCTACACCTTC.

The chain is built from TRBV5-1 and TRBJ1-1, with no clear D. This CDR3 region has 13 residues. V lost 5 bases and J 0 bases, leaving 8 bases between the germline ends. In germline, CDR1 is SGHRS, CDR2 YFSETQ. The CDR3 DNA sequence: TGCGCCAGCAGACGGGCAGTGAACACTGAAGCTTTCTTT. It specifies CASRRAVNTEAFF.

This clonotype occurred many times. The chain joins TRBV12-3 or TRBV12-4 to TRBJ2-5; D is undetermined. The CDR3 length is 12 residues. Deletions cut 7 bases from V and 5 bases from J, with 11 bases between. The CDR3 bases are TGTGCCAGCATGCTGGTACCTGAGACCCAGTACTTC. Translating gives CASMLVPETQYF.

Many counts were recorded for this clonotype. This chain links TRBV7-9 with TRBJ1-3; no reliable D call. Looked up from germline, CDR1 is SEHNR and CDR2 is FQNEAQ (reference sequence). V lost 1 base, J lost 0 bases, and 7 bases lay in between. This CDR3 comprises 15 residues. The CDR3 spells CASSLGAGSGNTIYF. CDR3 nucleotide sequence: TGTGCCAGCAGCTTAGGAGCAGGCTCTGGAAACACCATATATTTT.

This clonotype appeared many times. J is TRBJ2-7 and V is TRBV4-2; 9 bases are a match to TRBD2. The CDR3 extends over 16 amino acids. In germline, CDR1 is LGHNA, CDR2 YNFKEQ. Unmatched junction bases numbered 16, after V lost 7 bases and J lost 6 bases. Here the CDR3 reads CASNSFGGGGASEQYF. CDR3 nucleotide sequence: TGTGCCAGCAACAGTTTCGGAGGCGGGGGGGCTAGCGAGCAGTACTTC.

The chain employs TRBV12-3 or TRBV12-4 and TRBJ2-7, with a weak D call TRBD2 (6 bases). The CDR3 sequence is 14 residues long. Trimming took off 5 bases at V and 1 base at J, with 12 bases between the two ends. CDR3 coding DNA: TGTGCCAGCAGTGATCGCGGAGGGTCCTACGAGCAGTACTTC. Translating it yields CASSDRGGSYEQYF.

This clonotype was seen ten or more times. This chain connects TRBV4-1 to TRBJ2-5; TRBD1 might be the D (5 bases). Germline-derived CDR1 and CDR2 are MGHRA and YSYEKL. Trimming removed 0 bases at V and 4 bases at J, with 12 bases between. The CDR3 covers 15 residues. The CDR3 is CASSQDRGAGETQYF. The CDR3 DNA follows: TGCGCCAGCAGCCAAGATCGTGGGGCTGGAGAGACCCAGTACTTC.

In its sample, this clonotype was seen many times. The chain couples TRBV7-9 to TRBJ1-1, with 7 bases matching TRBD1. J lost 5 bases, V lost 1 base, and 4 bases had no gene match. CDR3 length equals 14 residues. Germline V lookup: CDR1 SEHNR, CDR2 FQNEAQ (reference sequence). CDR3 residues: CASSLERGRTEAFF. CDR3 sequence (DNA): TGTGCCAGCAGCTTAGAGAGGGGGCGTACTGAAGCTTTCTTT. Full variable domain (outside the CDR3, taken from reference TRBV7-9 and TRBJ1-1): DTGVSQNPRHKITKRGQNVTFRCDPISEHNRLYWYRQTLGQGPEFLTYFQNEAQLEKSRLLSDRFSAERPKGSFSTLEIQRTEQGDSAMYLCASSLERGRTEAFFGQGTRLTVV.